The 8 T cell receptor beta chains below come from one sample, sequenced in a study of blood T cell repertoires in COVID-19 (dated by TCRdb to 2020 to 2022). Library preparation used the immunoSEQ multiplex PCR assay. This immuneACCESS table, as held by TCRdb, lists in-frame sequences with V and J called but not all clones. Of the missing ones, under half trace to an unresolved V gene in checked studies; the others have no known cause. Counted in this sample were under 65,000 clones; 91% of them appeared once. The ten largest clones add up to over 7.5% of the sample. The sequencing sample was made of peripheral blood. These receptors were taken from a human donor in a cohort sampled during active COVID-19.

This chain joins TRBV18 and TRBJ1-1, with D maybe TRBD1 (6 bases). V was clipped by 3 bases and J by 1 base, with 9 bases between them. The germline gives CDR1 KGHSH, CDR2 LQKENI. The CDR3 has 14 residues. The CDR3 bases are TGTGCCAGCTCACCTTACAGGGAGAACACTGAAGCTTTCTTT. Translation gives CASSPYRENTEAFF.

The chain joins TRBV6-4 to TRBJ1-2, with 12 bases matching TRBD1. CDR1 is MRHNA and CDR2 is SNTAGT in the germline V gene. The CDR3 runs to 19 residues. V shed 6 bases, J shed 3 bases, and the junction held 17 bases outside the gene matches. The CDR3 nucleotides read TGTGCCAGCAGCCTCCCGGGGACAGGGGGCCCACAGGGGGACTATGGCTACACCTTC. Translating it yields CASSLPGTGGPQGDYGYTF.

V gene TRBV2 combines with J gene TRBJ2-4, with D unresolved. Germline V gene sequence: CDR1 SNHLY, CDR2 FYNNEI. The CDR3 is 13 residues long. The ends were cut back, 7 bases at V and 1 base at J, with 8 bases in the middle. This CDR3 reads CASKLEAKNIQYF. In DNA form, the CDR3 reads TGTGCCAGCAAGCTAGAGGCCAAAAACATTCAGTACTTC.

The chain employs TRBV5-4 and TRBJ2-6, with no clear D. Germline-derived CDR1 and CDR2 are SGHNT and YYREEE (reference sequence). The CDR3 length is 15 residues. Trimming took 0 bases from V and 0 from J, leaving 4 bases between them. The CDR3, as DNA: TGTGCCAGCAGCTTGGGAGGCTCTGGGGCCAACGTCCTGACTTTC. The encoded protein is CASSLGGSGANVLTF.

This rearrangement joins TRBV27 to TRBJ2-7; the match to TRBD2 covers 7 bases. The junction had 21 bases not matched to a gene; V was cut back by 9 bases and J by 1 base. The CDR3 has 18 residues. Germline values: CDR1 MNHEY, CDR2 SMNVEV (reference sequence). The CDR3 sequence is CARVPGAGWAGESYEQYF. CDR3 coding DNA: TGTGCCAGGGTCCCTGGGGCTGGGTGGGCGGGAGAGTCCTACGAGCAGTACTTC.

The rearrangement links TRBV11-2 to TRBJ1-2, with TRBD1 identical over 10 bases. CDR3 length: 14 amino acids. Germline lookup yields CDR1 SGHAT and CDR2 FQNNGV. V gave up 5 bases and J gave up 4 bases; unmatched junction bases: 4. CDR3 region: CASSRQGAVYGYTF. The CDR3 nucleotides are TGTGCCAGCAGCCGACAGGGGGCGGTCTATGGCTACACCTTC.

The CDR3 DNA reads TGTGCCAGCAGTCAGGGGGCGCTCCCTGGAAACACCATATATTTT. This codes for CASSQGALPGNTIYF. The chain couples TRBV6-5 to TRBJ1-3; TRBD1 matches at 8 bases. This CDR3 is built from 15 residues. Losses at the gene ends were 5 bases for V and 2 bases for J; bases not matched to a gene: 5. CDR1 MNHEY and CDR2 SVGAGI come from the germline V gene.

This chain links TRBV2 with TRBJ1-5; TRBD1 agrees at 9 bases. Unmatched junction bases numbered 11, after V lost 6 bases and J lost 5 bases. Germline assignment: CDR1 SNHLY and CDR2 FYNNEI. The CDR3 has 16 amino acids. This chain's CDR3 is CASRYTGGRVYQPQHF. The CDR3 bases are TGTGCCAGCAGATATACAGGGGGCAGGGTGTATCAGCCCCAGCATTTT.